Listed below are T cell receptor beta chains from one sample, sequenced in a study of shared clonotypes between healthy human individuals. Here immunoSEQ multiplex PCR was the method, and the copy in TCRdb shows in-frame clones only, minus some. The sample includes 190,000 or so clones, around 63% of them seen just once. The sample comprised memory CD4+ T cells sorted from blood. The receptors stem from a man in his thirties or forties in good health. Both conserved end residues are part of each CDR3. The order of the fields is V gene, J gene, D gene, clone size, CDR3 DNA, CDR3 protein. The D gene is left open where the match is weak. Not all rows give a size; the values are once, few, many and, for expanded clones, a class.

TRBV7-9,TRBJ1-5,TRBD1,few,TGTGCCAGCAGCATAGCCGGGACAGGGGATCAGCCCCAGCATTTT,CASSIAGTGDQPQHF
TRBV5-6,TRBJ2-2,.,.,TGTGCCAGCACCTCCACAGGGCACACCGGGGAGCTGTTTTTT,CASTSTGHTGELFF
TRBV5-1,TRBJ2-6,.,.,TGCGCCAGCAGTGAGGGTTCCTCTGGGGCCAACGTCCTGACTTTC,CASSEGSSGANVLTF
TRBV10-3,TRBJ2-1,TRBD1,once,TGTGCCATCAGAGCTCCGGGACAGGGAAGTGAGCAGTTCTTC,CAIRAPGQGSEQFF
TRBV5-8,TRBJ2-1,TRBD2,.,TGTGCCAGCAGCCATCGGACTAGCGTGTACAATGAGCAGTTCTTC,CASSHRTSVYNEQFF
TRBV14,TRBJ2-1,.,.,TGTGCCAGCAGCCAGGGAGCAGCGGGTGGCGGGAATGAGCAGTTCTTC,CASSQGAAGGGNEQFF
TRBV2,TRBJ2-1,.,.,TGTGCCTTAAGAAGGGAGGTTGAGCAGTTCTTC,CALRREVEQFF
TRBV29-1,TRBJ2-5,TRBD2,.,TGCAGCGTTGGGGTACTAGCGGGAAAAGGAGAGACCCAGTACTTC,CSVGVLAGKGETQYF
TRBV18,TRBJ2-5,TRBD2,.,TGTGCCAGCTCACCGACTAGCGGGGGTCGAGAGACCCAGTACTTC,CASSPTSGGRETQYF
TRBV11-2,TRBJ2-7,.,.,TGTGCCACGATGTATGGACTAGGGGGGATTTCGGGCTCCTACGAGCAGTACTTC,CATMYGLGGISGSYEQYF
TRBV4-3,TRBJ2-7,.,.,TGCGCCAGCAGCCAAGTCTTTGGACAATCATACGAGCAGTACTTC,CASSQVFGQSYEQYF
TRBV18,TRBJ2-7,TRBD2,.,TGTGCCAGCTCACCAGCTAGCGGGATTAGTAGCGAGCAGTACTTC,CASSPASGISSEQYF
TRBV5-1,TRBJ2-2,.,.,TGCGCCAGCAGCTTAGACACATATGGCCGGGAGCTGTTTTTT,CASSLDTYGRELFF
TRBV28,TRBJ1-1,.,.,TGTGCCAGCAAAACGGGCACTGAAGCTTTCTTT,CASKTGTEAFF
TRBV4-2,TRBJ2-2,.,.,TGTGCCAGCAGCCAACCTAACCAGGGGTCCGGGGAGCTGTTTTTT,CASSQPNQGSGELFF
TRBV5-4,TRBJ2-2,TRBD2,.,TGTGCCAGCAGCTTTCTAGCGGGAGTTGCGCCCACCGGGGAGCTGTTTTTT,CASSFLAGVAPTGELFF
TRBV9,TRBJ2-5,.,.,TGTGCCAGCAGCGTAGTGGGGACGCAAGAGACCCAGTACTTC,CASSVVGTQETQYF
TRBV5-1,TRBJ2-2,TRBD1,.,TGCGCCAGCAGCGTTACAGGGGGCAGAGACACCGGGGAGCTGTTTTTT,CASSVTGGRDTGELFF
TRBV19,TRBJ2-1,.,.,TGTGCCAGTAGTATTCTAGCGAACAATGAGCAGTTCTTC,CASSILANNEQFF
TRBV25-1,TRBJ2-5,.,.,TGTGCCAGCAGTGAACCGGGAGTCGAGACCCAGTACTTC,CASSEPGVETQYF
TRBV29-1,TRBJ2-1,TRBD1,.,TGCAGCGTCAAAGGAGGACAGGGGAGTCACAATGAGCAGTTCTTC,CSVKGGQGSHNEQFF
TRBV7-6,TRBJ2-1,TRBD2,.,TGTGCCAGCAGCTTAGGACTAGCGGGCCTCAATGAGCAGTTCTTC,CASSLGLAGLNEQFF
TRBV2,TRBJ2-7,TRBD1,.,TGTGCCAGCGCAGGGGGCCGGTACGAGCAGTACTTC,CASAGGRYEQYF
TRBV10-2,TRBJ2-1,.,.,TGCGCCAGCGGGACCTTAGGCAATGAGCAGTTCTTC,CASGTLGNEQFF
TRBV6-1,TRBJ2-3,.,.,TGTGCCAGCAGTGGGAGGAGCGGGAGCACAGATACGCAGTATTTT,CASSGRSGSTDTQYF
TRBV6-6,TRBJ2-7,TRBD1,.,TGTGCCAGCAGTTATGGGACAGGAGCCTACGAGCAGTACTTC,CASSYGTGAYEQYF